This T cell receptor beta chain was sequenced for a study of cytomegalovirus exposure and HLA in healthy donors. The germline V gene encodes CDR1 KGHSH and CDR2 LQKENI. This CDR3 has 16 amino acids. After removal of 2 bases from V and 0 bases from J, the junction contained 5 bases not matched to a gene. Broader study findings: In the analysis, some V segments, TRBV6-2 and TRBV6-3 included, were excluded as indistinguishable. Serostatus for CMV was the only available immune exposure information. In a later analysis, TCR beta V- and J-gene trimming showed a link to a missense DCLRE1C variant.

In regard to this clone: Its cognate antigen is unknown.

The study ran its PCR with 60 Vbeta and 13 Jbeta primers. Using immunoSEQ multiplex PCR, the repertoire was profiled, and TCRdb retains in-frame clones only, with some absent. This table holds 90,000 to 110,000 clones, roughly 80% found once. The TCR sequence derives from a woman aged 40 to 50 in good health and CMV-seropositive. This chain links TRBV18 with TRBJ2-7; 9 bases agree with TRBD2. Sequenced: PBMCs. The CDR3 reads CASSPSRLAASYEQYF. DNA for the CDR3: TGTGCCAGCTCACCAAGCAGACTAGCGGCCTCCTACGAGCAGTACTTC.